This TCR beta chain was retrieved from a study of blood T cells in healthy people across ages. Study-wide findings and caveats: Expanded clonotype shifts may have been confounded, as the donors had an unknown CMV status.

Looked up from germline, CDR1 is MNHEY and CDR2 is SVGEGT. The CDR3 has 16 amino acids. V was trimmed by 6 bases and J by 2 bases, leaving 16 bases between them. Using a J-beta primer mix together with a sample-barcoded 5' primer, a second PCR was run for roughly 7 to 11 cycles. TCRdb used MiXCR to reprocess the 5' RACE reads, holding one entry per CDR3 protein. The profile covers over 500,000 distinct CDR3 sequences, with around 27% appearing a single time and about 3.9% taken by the ten largest. Each donor was a healthy Caucasian individual from Russia, aged roughly 6 to 95. Each sample had at least 6 million PBMCs isolated. Remarks on this clonotype: Antigen unknown.

This same sample was also part of a study on T cells of mothers and their children. That work states: Researchers report slightly higher, though non-significant, overlap in related mother-child pairs than in unrelated pairs.

Sequencing was performed on blood. The chain carries TRBV6-2 or TRBV6-3 and TRBJ1-4, with D tentatively TRBD1 (6 bases). This receptor was taken from a boy aged 2 to 9 in good health. The CDR3 nucleotides are TGTGCCAGCAGCCGGACAGCTCGGAGCACTAATGAAAAACTGTTTTTT. Translated: CASSRTARSTNEKLFF.